Listed below are T cell receptor beta chains from one sample, sequenced in a study of radiotherapy plus CTLA-4 blockade in lung cancer. This table comes from immunoSEQ multiplex PCR, and its TCRdb copy is limited to in-frame clones, with some not included. The sample consists of tens of thousands of clones, around 82% of them appearing once. Here the sequenced sample was peripheral blood, taken from a patient treated with radiotherapy plus ipilimumab. All receptors come from a human donor with non-small cell lung cancer who had stable disease on radiotherapy plus ipilimumab. Both conserved end residues are part of each CDR3. D genes are given only for firm matches. Where a row states a size, it is once, few, many or the class of an expanded clone; other rows omit it.

v_call: TRBV5-1; cdr3_length: 14; j_call: TRBJ2-2; clone_size: .; d_call: .; cdr3_aa: CASSLQENTGELFF; cdr3_nt: TGCGCCAGCAGCTTGCAGGAGAACACCGGGGAGCTGTTTTTT
v_call: TRBV5-1; cdr3_length: 16; j_call: TRBJ1-1; clone_size: .; d_call: .; cdr3_aa: CASSAFSTQEGTEAFF; cdr3_nt: TGCGCCAGCAGCGCCTTCTCCACACAGGAGGGGACTGAAGCTTTCTTT
v_call: TRBV6-6; cdr3_length: 15; j_call: TRBJ2-7; clone_size: .; d_call: .; cdr3_aa: CASSAPRGNEYEQYF; cdr3_nt: TGTGCCAGCAGTGCACCAAGGGGGAACGAATACGAGCAGTACTTC
v_call: TRBV30; cdr3_length: 15; j_call: TRBJ2-3; clone_size: .; d_call: .; cdr3_aa: CAWSVGASPGTTQYF; cdr3_nt: TGTGCCTGGAGTGTAGGAGCGTCCCCGGGTACTACGCAGTATTTT
v_call: TRBV6-6; cdr3_length: 15; j_call: TRBJ1-6; clone_size: .; d_call: .; cdr3_aa: CASSYAGAKNSPLHF; cdr3_nt: TGTGCCAGCAGTTACGCGGGGGCAAAGAATTCACCCCTCCACTTT
v_call: TRBV6-5; cdr3_length: 14; j_call: TRBJ1-3; clone_size: .; d_call: TRBD1; cdr3_aa: CASSRDRGGNTIYF; cdr3_nt: TGTGCCAGCAGCCGTGACAGGGGCGGAAACACCATATATTTT
v_call: TRBV6-5; cdr3_length: 15; j_call: TRBJ2-7; clone_size: .; d_call: .; cdr3_aa: CATKKEGNRAYEQYF; cdr3_nt: TGTGCCACCAAAAAGGAAGGGAACAGGGCCTACGAGCAGTACTTC
v_call: TRBV5-1; cdr3_length: 18; j_call: TRBJ2-1; clone_size: few; d_call: TRBD2; cdr3_aa: CASSLAPLTSGTYNEQFF; cdr3_nt: TGCGCCAGCAGCTTGGCTCCATTGACTAGCGGGACTTACAATGAGCAGTTCTTC
v_call: TRBV5-1; cdr3_length: 15; j_call: TRBJ2-5; clone_size: .; d_call: TRBD2; cdr3_aa: CASSSLAGKQETQYF; cdr3_nt: TGCGCCAGCAGCTCACTAGCGGGGAAACAAGAGACCCAGTACTTC
v_call: TRBV5-6; cdr3_length: 14; j_call: TRBJ1-2; clone_size: .; d_call: .; cdr3_aa: CASSATGFSTGYTF; cdr3_nt: TGTGCCAGCAGCGCCACAGGGTTTTCTACCGGCTACACCTTC
v_call: TRBV27; cdr3_length: 15; j_call: TRBJ2-7; clone_size: .; d_call: TRBD2; cdr3_aa: CASSRPGLAKGEQYF; cdr3_nt: TGTGCCAGCAGTCGGCCGGGACTAGCTAAAGGCGAGCAGTACTTC
v_call: TRBV6-1; cdr3_length: 15; j_call: TRBJ2-2; clone_size: .; d_call: .; cdr3_aa: CASSEARGRTGELFF; cdr3_nt: TGTGCCAGCAGTGAAGCCAGGGGGAGGACCGGGGAGCTGTTTTTT
v_call: TRBV5-6; cdr3_length: 13; j_call: TRBJ2-5; clone_size: .; d_call: .; cdr3_aa: CASSVGGRETQYF; cdr3_nt: TGTGCCAGCAGCGTCGGGGGGCGGGAGACCCAGTACTTC
v_call: TRBV5-1; cdr3_length: 15; j_call: TRBJ2-3; clone_size: .; d_call: .; cdr3_aa: CASSSMGWAADTQYF; cdr3_nt: TGCGCCAGCAGCTCGATGGGGTGGGCCGCAGATACGCAGTATTTT
v_call: TRBV5-1; cdr3_length: 15; j_call: TRBJ2-6; clone_size: .; d_call: .; cdr3_aa: CASRFSVTGANVLTF; cdr3_nt: TGCGCCAGCCGGTTCTCAGTTACCGGGGCCAACGTCCTGACTTTC
v_call: TRBV19; cdr3_length: 14; j_call: TRBJ2-5; clone_size: .; d_call: .; cdr3_aa: CASSILVNQETQYF; cdr3_nt: TGTGCCAGTAGTATTTTGGTGAACCAAGAGACCCAGTACTTC
v_call: TRBV2; cdr3_length: 13; j_call: TRBJ1-5; clone_size: .; d_call: .; cdr3_aa: CVSSDWENQPQHF; cdr3_nt: TGTGTCAGCAGTGACTGGGAAAATCAGCCCCAGCATTTT
v_call: TRBV11-2; cdr3_length: 15; j_call: TRBJ1-6; clone_size: .; d_call: TRBD1; cdr3_aa: CASRINRGYNSPLHF; cdr3_nt: TGTGCCAGCAGAATTAACAGGGGCTATAATTCACCCCTCCACTTT
v_call: TRBV28; cdr3_length: 16; j_call: TRBJ2-1; clone_size: .; d_call: TRBD2; cdr3_aa: CASSLRREGRGNEQFF; cdr3_nt: TGTGCCAGCAGTTTAAGGAGGGAGGGCCGAGGCAATGAGCAGTTCTTC
v_call: TRBV7-9; cdr3_length: 13; j_call: TRBJ1-1; clone_size: .; d_call: .; cdr3_aa: CASSTRGVREAFF; cdr3_nt: TGTGCCAGCAGCACCCGGGGTGTCCGTGAAGCTTTCTTT
v_call: TRBV6-1; cdr3_length: 12; j_call: TRBJ2-1; clone_size: .; d_call: TRBD2; cdr3_aa: CAAGSGGNEQFF; cdr3_nt: TGTGCCGCGGGTAGCGGGGGTAATGAGCAGTTCTTC
v_call: TRBV5-1; cdr3_length: 15; j_call: TRBJ1-5; clone_size: once; d_call: .; cdr3_aa: CASSLGGSSNQPQHF; cdr3_nt: TGCGCCAGCAGCTTGGGAGGTAGCAGCAATCAGCCCCAGCATTTT
v_call: TRBV20-1; cdr3_length: 10; j_call: TRBJ1-1; clone_size: .; d_call: .; cdr3_aa: CSAPRTEAFF; cdr3_nt: TGCAGTGCCCCGAGGACTGAAGCTTTCTTT
v_call: TRBV5-1; cdr3_length: 14; j_call: TRBJ2-7; clone_size: .; d_call: .; cdr3_aa: CASSFDVSSYEQYF; cdr3_nt: TGCGCCAGCAGCTTCGATGTGTCCTCCTACGAGCAGTACTTC
v_call: TRBV5-4; cdr3_length: 15; j_call: TRBJ1-1; clone_size: .; d_call: .; cdr3_aa: CASSAIWSPNTEAFF; cdr3_nt: TGTGCCAGCAGCGCAATCTGGTCCCCGAACACTGAAGCTTTCTTT
v_call: TRBV6-1; cdr3_length: 16; j_call: TRBJ1-5; clone_size: once; d_call: .; cdr3_aa: CASSERVRQRGQPQHF; cdr3_nt: TGTGCCAGCAGTGAACGGGTCAGGCAAAGGGGTCAGCCCCAGCATTTT